This T cell receptor (beta chain) derives from a study of CD8+ T cells in alopecia areata. In the study overall: Administration of oral tofacitinib to treated patients was at 5 to 10 mg twice daily. Percent affected scalp area, the SALT score, rated treated patients' severity.

Treatment given: oral pan-JAK inhibitor, 5-10 mg twice daily. Alopecia areata patients provided lesional scalp punch biopsies and peripheral blood, both collected for the study. This CDR3 has 13 amino acids. Germline loops: CDR1 SGHTA, CDR2 FQGNSA. V trimming: 6 bases; J trimming: 8 bases; junction bases outside the gene matches: 9. Extraction of RNA preceded its reverse transcription into cDNA, which served as the sequencing template. Data came from immunoSEQ multiplex PCR; TCRdb stores just in-frame clones and leaves some out. The sample lists around 200,000 clones, about 53% occurring once. The sample consisted of CD8+ T cells sorted from blood, taken at week 24, from a patient treated with tofacitinib. The rearrangement uses TRBV7-2 and TRBJ1-2; 7 nucleotides line up with TRBD1. The TCR comes from a human donor with alopecia areata. The DNA of the CDR3 is TGTGCCAGCAGTCTAGGGGGCAGCATGGGCTACACCTTC. Amino acid sequence: CASSLGGSMGYTF.